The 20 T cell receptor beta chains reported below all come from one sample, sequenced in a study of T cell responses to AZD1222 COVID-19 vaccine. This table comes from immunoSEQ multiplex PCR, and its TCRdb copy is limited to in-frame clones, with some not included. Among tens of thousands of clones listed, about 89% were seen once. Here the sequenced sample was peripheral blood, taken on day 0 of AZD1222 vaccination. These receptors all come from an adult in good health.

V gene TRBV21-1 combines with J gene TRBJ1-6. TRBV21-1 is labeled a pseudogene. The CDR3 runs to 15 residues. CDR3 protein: CASSNKGRECSPLHF. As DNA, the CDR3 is TGTGCCAGCAGCAATAAGGGAAGGGAATGTTCACCCCTCCACTTT.

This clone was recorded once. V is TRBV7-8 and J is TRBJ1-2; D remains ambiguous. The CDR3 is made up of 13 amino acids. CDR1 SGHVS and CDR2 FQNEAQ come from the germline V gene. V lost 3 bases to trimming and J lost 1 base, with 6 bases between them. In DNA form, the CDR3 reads TGTGCCAGCAGCTTGGGCGATAACTATGGCTACACCTTC. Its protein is CASSLGDNYGYTF.

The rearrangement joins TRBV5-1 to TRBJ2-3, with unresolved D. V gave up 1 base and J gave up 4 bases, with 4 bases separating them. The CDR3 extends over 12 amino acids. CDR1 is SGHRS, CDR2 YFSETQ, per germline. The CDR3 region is CASSLRADTQYF. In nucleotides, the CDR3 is TGCGCCAGCAGCTTGCGGGCAGATACGCAGTATTTT.

The CDR3 nucleotides read TGTGCCAGCAGGGGCTTGATTCGGGGCACAGATACGCAGTATTTT. Encoded protein: CASRGLIRGTDTQYF. The genes are TRBV6-5 and TRBJ2-3; D is unresolved. The CDR3 totals 15 residues. Germline-derived CDR1 and CDR2 are MNHEY and SVGAGI. V lost 6 bases and J 1 base, leaving 14 bases between the germline ends.

The DNA of the CDR3 is TGTGCCAGCAGCCAACACCCAGGGGGTGTTAGTGGCTACACCTTC. It encodes CASSQHPGGVSGYTF. The chain uses TRBV14 and TRBJ1-2, with 7 bases fitting TRBD1. The V gene's germline CDR1 is SGHDN and CDR2 FVKESK. With 2 bases clipped from V and 7 bases from J, the junction kept 10 bases outside the gene matches. This CDR3 is 15 amino acids long.

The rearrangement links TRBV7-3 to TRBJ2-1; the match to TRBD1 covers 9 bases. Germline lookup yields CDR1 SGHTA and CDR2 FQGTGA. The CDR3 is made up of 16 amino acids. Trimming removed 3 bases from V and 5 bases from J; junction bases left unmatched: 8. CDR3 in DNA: TGTGCCAGCAGCTTGTTGGGGACAGGGTACGACAATGAGCAGTTCTTC. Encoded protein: CASSLLGTGYDNEQFF.

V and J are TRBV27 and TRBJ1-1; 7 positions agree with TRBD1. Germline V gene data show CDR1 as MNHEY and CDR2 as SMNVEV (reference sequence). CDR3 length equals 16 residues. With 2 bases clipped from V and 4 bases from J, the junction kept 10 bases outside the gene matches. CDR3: CASSLRGRTAGTEAFF. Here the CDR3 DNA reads TGTGCCAGCAGTTTAAGGGGGCGGACAGCCGGCACTGAAGCTTTCTTT.

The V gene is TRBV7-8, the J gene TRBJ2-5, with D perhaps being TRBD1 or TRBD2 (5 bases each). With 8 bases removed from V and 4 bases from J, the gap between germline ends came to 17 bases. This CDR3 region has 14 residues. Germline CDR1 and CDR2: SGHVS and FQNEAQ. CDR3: CASPNRGAGETQYF. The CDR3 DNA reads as TGTGCCAGCCCCAATCGAGGGGCAGGAGAGACCCAGTACTTC. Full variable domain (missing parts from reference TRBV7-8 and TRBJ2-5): GAGVSQSPRYKVAKRGQDVALRCDPISGHVSLFWYQQALGQGPEFLTYFQNEAQLDKSGLPSDRFFAERPEGSVSTLKIQRTQQEDSAVYLCASPNRGAGETQYFGPGTRLLVL.

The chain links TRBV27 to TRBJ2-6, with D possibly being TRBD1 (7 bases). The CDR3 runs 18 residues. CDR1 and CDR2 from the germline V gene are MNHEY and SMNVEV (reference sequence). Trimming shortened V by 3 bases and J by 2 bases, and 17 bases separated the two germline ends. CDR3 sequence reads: CASSLRFQGEAGANVLTF. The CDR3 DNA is TGTGCCAGCAGTTTGCGTTTTCAGGGGGAGGCTGGGGCCAACGTCCTGACTTTC.

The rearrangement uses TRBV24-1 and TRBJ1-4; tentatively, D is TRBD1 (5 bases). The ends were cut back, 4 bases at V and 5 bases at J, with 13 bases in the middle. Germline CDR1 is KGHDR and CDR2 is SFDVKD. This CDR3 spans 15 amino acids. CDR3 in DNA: TGTGCCACCAGTGACCCGACAGTTGAGAATGAAAAACTGTTTTTT. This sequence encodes CATSDPTVENEKLFF.

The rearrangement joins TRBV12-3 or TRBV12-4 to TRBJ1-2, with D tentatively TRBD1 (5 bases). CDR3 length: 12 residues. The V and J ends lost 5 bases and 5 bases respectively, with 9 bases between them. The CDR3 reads CASSPSGYGYTF. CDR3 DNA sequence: TGTGCCAGCAGTCCGTCAGGGTATGGCTACACCTTC.

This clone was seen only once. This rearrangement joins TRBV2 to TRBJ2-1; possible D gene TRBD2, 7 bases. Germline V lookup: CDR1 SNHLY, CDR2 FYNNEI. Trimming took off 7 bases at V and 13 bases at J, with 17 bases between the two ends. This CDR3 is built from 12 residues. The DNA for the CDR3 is TGTGCCAGCAACCGGGGGGCCGCTCCCCAGTTCTTC. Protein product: CASNRGAAPQFF.

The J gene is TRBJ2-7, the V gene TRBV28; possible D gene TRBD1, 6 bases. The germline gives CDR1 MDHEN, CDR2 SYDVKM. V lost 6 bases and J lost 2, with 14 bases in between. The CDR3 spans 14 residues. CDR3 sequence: CASSLPQGPYEQYF. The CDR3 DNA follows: TGTGCCAGCAGCCTTCCACAGGGACCCTACGAGCAGTACTTC.

CDR3 sequence (DNA): TGTGCCAGCAGTCGGCGACAGGGGGCTTCTAGCTCCTATAATTCACCCCTCCACTTT. Translating gives CASSRRQGASSSYNSPLHF. The gene calls are TRBV27 and TRBJ1-6; TRBD1 matches at 10 bases. Germline V gives CDR1 MNHEY, CDR2 SMNVEV (reference sequence). The CDR3 is 19 amino acids. The V gene end was trimmed by 5 bases and the J gene end by 0 bases; junction bases not matched to a gene: 10.

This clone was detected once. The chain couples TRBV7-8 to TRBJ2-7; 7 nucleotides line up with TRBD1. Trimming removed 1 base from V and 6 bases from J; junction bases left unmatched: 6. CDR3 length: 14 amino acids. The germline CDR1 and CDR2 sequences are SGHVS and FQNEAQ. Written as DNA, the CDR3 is TGTGCCAGCAGCTTAGGTCGGGACAGCGGCGAGCAGTACTTC. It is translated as CASSLGRDSGEQYF.

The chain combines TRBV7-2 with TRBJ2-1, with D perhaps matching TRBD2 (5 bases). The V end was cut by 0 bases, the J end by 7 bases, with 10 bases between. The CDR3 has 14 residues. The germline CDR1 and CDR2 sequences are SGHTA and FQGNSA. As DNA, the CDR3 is TGTGCCAGCAGCTTAGCGGCGGGTTCTAATGAGCAGTTCTTC. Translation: CASSLAAGSNEQFF.

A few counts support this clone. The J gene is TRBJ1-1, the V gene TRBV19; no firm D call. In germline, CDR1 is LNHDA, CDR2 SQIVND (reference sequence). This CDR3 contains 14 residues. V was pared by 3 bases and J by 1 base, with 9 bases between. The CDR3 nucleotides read TGTGCCAGTAGTATGGCCAGACCGAACACTGAAGCTTTCTTT. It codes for CASSMARPNTEAFF.

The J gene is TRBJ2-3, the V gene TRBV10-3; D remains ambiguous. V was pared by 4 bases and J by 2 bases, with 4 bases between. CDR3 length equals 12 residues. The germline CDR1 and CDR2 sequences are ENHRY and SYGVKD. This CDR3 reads CAISVSTDTQYF. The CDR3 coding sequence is TGTGCCATCAGTGTTTCCACAGATACGCAGTATTTT.

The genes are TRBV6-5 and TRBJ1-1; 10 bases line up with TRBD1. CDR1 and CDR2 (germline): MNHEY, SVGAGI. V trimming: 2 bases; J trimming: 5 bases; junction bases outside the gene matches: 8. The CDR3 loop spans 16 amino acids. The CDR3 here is CASSYKTGTGVTEAFF. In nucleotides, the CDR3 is TGTGCCAGCAGTTACAAGACCGGGACAGGGGTAACTGAAGCTTTCTTT.

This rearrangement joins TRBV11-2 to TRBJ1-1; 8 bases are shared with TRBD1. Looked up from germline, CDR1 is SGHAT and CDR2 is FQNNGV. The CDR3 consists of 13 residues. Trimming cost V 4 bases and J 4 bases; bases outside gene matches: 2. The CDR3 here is CASSSGQGTEAFF. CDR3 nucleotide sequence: TGTGCCAGCAGCTCTGGACAGGGCACTGAAGCTTTCTTT.